This T cell receptor beta chain emerged from a study of blood T cells in healthy people across ages. CDR3 length equals 14 residues. CDR1 and CDR2 from the germline V gene are SNHLY and FYNNEI. Trimming removed 5 bases from V and 5 bases from J, with 15 bases in between. Using a J-beta primer mix together with a sample-barcoded 5' primer, a second PCR was run for roughly 7 to 11 cycles. TCRdb fed the 5' RACE reads into MiXCR, producing one record per CDR3 protein. The table has 660,000 or so distinct CDR3 sequences, approximately 50% seen once. This clonotype was obtained from a man between 60 and 75 years old in good health. The chain couples TRBV2 to TRBJ2-5; tentatively, D is TRBD1 (5 bases). Material for sequencing was blood. CDR3 DNA sequence: TGTGCCAGCAGTCGCCGGACAAACGGGGAGACCCAGTACTTC. Translation gives CASSRRTNGETQYF. The whole variable domain, remainder taken from reference TRBV2 and TRBJ2-5, is EPEVTQTPSHQVTQMGQEVILRCVPISNHLYFYWYRQILGQKVEFLVSFYNNEISEKSEIFDDQFSVERPDGSNFTLKIRSTKLEDSAMYFCASSRRTNGETQYFGPGTRLLVL.